This TCR beta chain derives from a study of shared clonotypes between healthy human individuals. Trimming removed 5 bases at V and 1 base at J, with 14 bases between. This CDR3 region has 15 residues. Germline V gene sequence: CDR1 MDHEN, CDR2 SYDVKM. Produced via immunoSEQ multiplex PCR; TCRdb's table is partial and in-frame only. The repertoire has around 2.3 million clones, 90% to 96% of them found once; the top ten carry approximately 0.13%. Only one count was recorded for this clone. This sequence originates from a man aged 18 to 30 in good health. This sequence joins TRBV28 and TRBJ2-5, with D perhaps TRBD2 (6 bases). Sequencing was carried out using naive CD4+ T cells sorted from blood. Regarding subset: CD45RA+ positively selected. CDR3 in DNA: TGTGCCAGCAGTCGGGGGATAATACGCCAAGAGACCCAGTACTTC. Translated, it gives CASSRGIIRQETQYF.